The 2 T cell receptor beta chains in this list originate from one sample, sequenced in a study of control samples from healthy donors and cancer patients. The protocol was immunoSEQ multiplex PCR, while the TCRdb copy is restricted to in-frame clones and leaves out a portion. The data hold 65,000 to 95,000 clones, with approximately 89% observed a single time. The sequencing input was blood. These receptors originate from a man aged 45 to 65 in good health.

This chain uses TRBV27 with TRBJ2-5; TRBD1 agrees at 7 bases. Germline V gene sequence: CDR1 MNHEY, CDR2 SMNVEV (reference sequence). The CDR3 length is 12 residues. The junction had 4 bases not matched to a gene; V was cut back by 7 bases and J by 5 bases. This chain's CDR3 is CASTDRVETQYF. DNA for the CDR3: TGTGCCAGCACCGACAGGGTGGAGACCCAGTACTTC.

The CDR3 DNA reads TGTGCCAGCAGTTACGTAAACCAGGGGTTTGAAGCTTTCTTT. Its protein product is CASSYVNQGFEAFF. The V gene is TRBV6-2 or TRBV6-3, the J gene TRBJ1-1, with D perhaps TRBD1 (6 bases). Looked up from germline, CDR1 is MNHEY and CDR2 is SVGEGT. This CDR3 is 14 amino acids long. V lost 2 bases and J 7 bases, leaving 14 bases between the germline ends.